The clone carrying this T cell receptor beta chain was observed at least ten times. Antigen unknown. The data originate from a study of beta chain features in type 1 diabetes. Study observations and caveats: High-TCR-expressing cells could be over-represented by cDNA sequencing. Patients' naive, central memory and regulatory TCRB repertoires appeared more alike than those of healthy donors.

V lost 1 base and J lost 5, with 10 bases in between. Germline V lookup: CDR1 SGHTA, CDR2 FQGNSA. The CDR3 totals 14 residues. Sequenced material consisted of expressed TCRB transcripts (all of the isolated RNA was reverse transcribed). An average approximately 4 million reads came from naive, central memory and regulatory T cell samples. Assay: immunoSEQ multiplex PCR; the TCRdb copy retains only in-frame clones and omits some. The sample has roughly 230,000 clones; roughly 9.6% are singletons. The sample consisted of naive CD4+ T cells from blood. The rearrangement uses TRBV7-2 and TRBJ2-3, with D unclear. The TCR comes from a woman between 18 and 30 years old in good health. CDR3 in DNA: TGTGCCAGCAGCTTAGGTGGCCGAGGAGATACGCAGTATTTT. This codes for CASSLGGRGDTQYF.